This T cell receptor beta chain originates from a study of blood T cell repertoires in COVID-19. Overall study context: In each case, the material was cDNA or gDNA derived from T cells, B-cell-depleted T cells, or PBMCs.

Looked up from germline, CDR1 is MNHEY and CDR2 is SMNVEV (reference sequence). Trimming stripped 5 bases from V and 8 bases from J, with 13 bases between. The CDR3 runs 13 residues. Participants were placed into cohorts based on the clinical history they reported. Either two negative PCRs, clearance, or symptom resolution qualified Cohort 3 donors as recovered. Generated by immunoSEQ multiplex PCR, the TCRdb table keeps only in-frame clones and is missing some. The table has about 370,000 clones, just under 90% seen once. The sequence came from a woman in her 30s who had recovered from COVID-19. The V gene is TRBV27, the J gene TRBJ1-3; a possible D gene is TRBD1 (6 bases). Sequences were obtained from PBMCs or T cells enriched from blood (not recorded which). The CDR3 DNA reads TGTGCCAGCAGTACGGAGGCAGGGGACACCATATATTTT. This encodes CASSTEAGDTIYF.